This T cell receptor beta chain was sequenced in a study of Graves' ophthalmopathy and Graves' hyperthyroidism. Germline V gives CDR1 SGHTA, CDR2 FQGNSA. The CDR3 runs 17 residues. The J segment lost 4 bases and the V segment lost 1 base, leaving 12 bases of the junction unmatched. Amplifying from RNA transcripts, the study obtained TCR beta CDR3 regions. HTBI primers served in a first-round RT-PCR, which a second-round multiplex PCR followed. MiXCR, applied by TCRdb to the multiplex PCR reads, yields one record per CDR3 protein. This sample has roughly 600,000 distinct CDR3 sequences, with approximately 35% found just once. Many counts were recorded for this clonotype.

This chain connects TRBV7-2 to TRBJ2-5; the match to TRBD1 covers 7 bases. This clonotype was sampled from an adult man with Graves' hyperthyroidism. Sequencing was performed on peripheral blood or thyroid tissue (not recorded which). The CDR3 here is CASSLEFWAGGRETQYF. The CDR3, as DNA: TGTGCCAGCAGCTTAGAGTTTTGGGCAGGGGGACGAGAGACCCAGTACTTC.